The following is a T cell receptor beta chain sequence with its context. Its antigen is unknown. One base away there is no much larger clone; base qualities are not given. The CDR3 covers 13 residues, taking in both the cysteine and the phenylalanine. The entry retains the CDR3 DNA only, 39 bases that are in frame from base 1. Taken from the germline V gene, the CDR1 and CDR2 loops are SGHTA and FQGTGA. Systemically healthy Caucasian individuals from Russia, 39 in total and aged roughly 6 to 100 years, were included as donors. Each donor gave about 9.8 milliliters of peripheral blood, drawn into EDTA-treated Vacutainer tubes. PBMCs were isolated by Ficoll-Paque density-gradient centrifugation, with at least 7 million obtained per sample. Trizol reagent was used to extract total RNA from the PBMCs, yielding at least 5.5 micrograms per sample. Naive CD45RAhigh/CD27high T cell percentages were measured by flow cytometry on a PBMC aliquot from every donor.

This entry belongs to a study of blood T cells in healthy people across ages (dated by TCRdb to between 2014 and 2016). The study in broad terms: In model experiments, roughly one uniquely barcoded TCR beta cDNA molecule per two T cells was captured by template switching. The study measured age-related changes in TCR beta repertoire diversity using deep sequencing normalized with unique cDNA molecular identifiers. Donors were grouped into four age groups: young (average roughly 17 years), middle-aged (39), aged (around 60) and long-lived (approximately 75). For two donors (one aged 18 to 30 and one aged 80 or older), the study analyzed two additional independent replicas of 1 million unique cDNA reads from the same blood draw. The study at large found these results: Compared with the aged group, more naive CD4+ T cells, fewer expanded clones and increased TCR diversity were shown by the long-lived group, suggesting age selection. A strong correlation was found between observed TCR beta diversity and the percentage of naive T cells measured by flow cytometry. Estimates of total diversity based on one million sequenced T cells were regarded as lower bounds and as underestimates. Conclusive comparison of naive and antigen-experienced compartments was prevented by the profiling of bulk unsorted PBMCs. Because donor CMV infection status was unknown, age-related changes in expanded clonotypes were potentially confounded. Observed TCR beta diversity per million T cells fell roughly linearly with age, and a significant reduction was already apparent by age roughly 40.

The method was 5' RACE. Sequencer: Illumina HiSeq 2500. A second roughly 6 to 11 cycle PCR used a sample-barcoded 5' primer and a J-beta primer mix. Each TCR beta cDNA molecule received a unique molecular identifier from a template-switch 5' adaptor carrying 12 random nucleotides. At least 2.5 million CDR3-containing paired-end reads were obtained from each sample. All of the RNA was converted into first-strand cDNA using the Mint cDNA synthesis kit, with a TRBC-specific oligonucleotide serving as the primer. Following uracil-DNA glycosylase treatment, all cDNA underwent a first 18-cycle PCR with the universal primers M1SS and BC2_uni_R. Per the original workflow: For normalization, 1 million high-quality reads, each with a distinct molecular identifier, were randomly selected from each sample. Reads with shared molecular identifiers were discarded instead of being binned into consensus sequences. MiTCR, set to a Q25 quality threshold and the strictest error-elimination algorithm, was used for CDR3 identification, clonotype clustering and error correction. A nonparametric unseen species model using Euler transformation provided a lower-bound estimate of total TCR beta diversity. TCRdb's own reprocessing of the public reads used fastp at Q25 and MiXCR and kept productive beta chains. Each CDR3 protein appears once, grouped with its most common genes and DNA. TCRdb's processing, not the authors' own work, is the source of the V and J calls. This sample is represented by around 1,000,000 distinct CDR3 sequences; under 30% of them were singletons. The top ten clonotypes cover around 0.75% of the sample.

The sample also formed part of further work on T cells of mothers and their children. Taken from the second paper: Nine systemically healthy Caucasian individuals, comprising three mothers and their six children, were included as donors. cDNA synthesis consumed the entire amount of extracted RNA, loaded at approximately 1.6 ug RNA in each 15 ul reaction. In the second PCR, the M1S primer introduced both the sample barcodes and 2-4 random nucleotides. Each mother yielded over 9.5 million TCR beta CDR3 reads and each child about 3 million reads. In both related and unrelated pairs, thymic selection shapes the output of TCR recombination in a similar way, with inherited differences having only a minor effect. Normalized repertoire overlap was always found to be slightly, but never significantly, higher in related mother-child pairs than in unrelated mother-child pairs. No persistent microchimeric T cell clones were found, with a detection sensitivity of approximately 100 clones per million clonotypes. To look for features that set related mother-child pairs apart from unrelated individuals, the researchers ran deep NGS to compare the TCR beta repertoires of mothers and children. On average, the children were approximately 11 +/- 4 years old, while the mothers were about 40 +/- 4 years old. Libraries were sequenced on Illumina HiSeq 2000 with 100+100 nt paired-end reads after adapter ligation with NEBNext reagents. To prevent cross-contamination, the mother and child libraries were prepared one month apart and sequenced in separate runs. Each donor had between about 450,000 and 2,200,000 distinct TCR beta clonotypes identified. Naive TCR beta clonotypes were estimated from low-frequency clonotypes matched to each donor's FACS-determined naive share, without sorting.

The V and J segments used are TRBV7-3 and TRBJ2-5, with 7 central nucleotides matching TRBD1. The J call may be faulty, since TRBJ2-7 better matches the DNA end. The sample was blood. The sequence was obtained from a girl aged 2 to 10 in good health. Here the CDR3 is given as CASSATGAPEQYF. At the DNA level, the sequence is TGTGCCAGCAGCGCTACAGGGGCGCCCGAGCAGTACTTC.